This TCR beta chain was recorded in a study of cytomegalovirus exposure and HLA in healthy donors. Study-wide findings and caveats: An apparent linkage of common viral pathogens to several of the most significant clusters emerged in a later analysis. What TCR beta sequences reportedly achieved was accurate prediction of HLA-A and HLA-B alleles in most subjects.

Germline assignment: CDR1 SGDLS and CDR2 YYNGEE. The CDR3 length is 16 residues. Trimming removed 0 bases at V and 3 bases at J, with 14 bases between. The primer mix had 60 Vbeta and 13 Jbeta primers. The protocol was immunoSEQ multiplex PCR, while the TCRdb copy is restricted to in-frame clones and leaves out a portion. The sample lists 160,000 or so clones, about 80% occurring once. On this clone itself: What it binds is unknown.

The chain carries TRBV9 and TRBJ2-3, with D possibly being TRBD2 (5 bases). Input material: PBMCs. The sequence came from a man between 25 and 39 years old in good health and CMV-seronegative. As DNA, the CDR3 is TGTGCCAGCAGCGTAGTTACCGGGGTGGGGACAGATACGCAGTATTTT. It yields the protein CASSVVTGVGTDTQYF.